One and the same sample provided the 3 T cell receptor beta chains below, sequenced in a study of metastatic and nonmetastatic thyroid tumors. No patient had received any treatment before thyroid surgery. Using MiXCR, TCRdb re-called clones from the PCR reads. The sample includes under 25,000 clones, roughly a quarter seen only once; the top ten take approximately 6.3%. The sample taken for sequencing was blood. Receptors were obtained from a female donor with papillary thyroid cancer or a benign thyroid nodule (not recorded which). Some clones in this sample may be carry-over from other donors' samples.

J is TRBJ2-7 and V is TRBV11-3, with D perhaps TRBD1 (6 bases). Deletions cut 4 bases from V and 1 base from J, with 14 bases between. CDR1 and CDR2 from the germline V gene are SGHNT and YENEEA. The length of the CDR3 is 15 residues. Here the CDR3 DNA reads TGTGCCAGCAGCTACCGGACAGATCCTTCCTACGAGCAGTACTTC. Its protein product is CASSYRTDPSYEQYF.

Sample share makes this clone medium-sized. The CDR3 DNA is TGTGCCAGCAGTTCCGGGACAGGGGACAACGAGCAGTACTTC. This gives the protein CASSSGTGDNEQYF. V gene TRBV28 combines with J gene TRBJ2-7; 10 bases map to TRBD1. V dropped 4 bases and J dropped 5; count of bases not matched to a gene: 5. From germline, CDR1 is MDHEN and CDR2 SYDVKM. The CDR3 extends over 14 amino acids.

The rearrangement uses TRBV5-1 and TRBJ1-2; D is possibly TRBD1 (5 bases). Germline loops: CDR1 SGHRS, CDR2 YFSETQ. The CDR3 consists of 14 residues. Trimming left V 4 bases short and J 2 bases short, with 12 bases between. CDR3 sequence: CASSPGLANYGYTF. The CDR3 coding sequence is TGCGCCAGCAGCCCGGGACTCGCGAACTATGGCTACACCTTC.